This T cell receptor (beta chain) comes out of a study of blood T cell repertoires in COVID-19. The CDR3 is 13 residues long. Germline CDR1 and CDR2: MNHEY and SVGEGT. V was trimmed by 2 bases and J by 4 bases, leaving 8 bases between them. Per the authors' pipeline: Nucleated cell counts were estimated from reference gene primer amplification. The data were produced by immunoSEQ multiplex PCR, yet TCRdb's version contains in-frame clones alone and is incomplete. V, J and clone size reflect that table, while D and trimming were determined from the DNA. The data hold fewer than 45,000 clones, with about 80% observed a single time.

The genes are TRBV6-2 or TRBV6-3 and TRBJ1-1, with unresolved D. This TCR was recovered from a human donor in a cohort sampled during active COVID-19. Sequenced sample: peripheral blood. As DNA, the CDR3 is TGTGCCAGCAGTTACGAGCGGGGCACTGAAGCTTTCTTT. Protein sequence: CASSYERGTEAFF.